This TCR beta chain was observed in a study of blood T cell repertoires in COVID-19. Study at large: Italy, Spain and the United States were the sources of the convalescent and acute COVID-19 samples.

Using immunoSEQ multiplex PCR, the repertoire was profiled, and TCRdb retains in-frame clones only, with some absent. The profile covers 150,000 or so clones, with about four fifths appearing a single time and approximately 11% taken by the ten largest. Germline V gene data show CDR1 as SNHLY and CDR2 as FYNNEI. Between the trimmed V and J ends, which lost 4 bases and 13 bases, there was a span of 8 bases. The CDR3 length is 10 residues. This clonotype was sampled from a man aged 55 to 70 with active or convalescent COVID-19. This sequence joins TRBV2 and TRBJ2-1; D call uncertain. The source material was peripheral blood. This CDR3 is CASSAVVQFF. CDR3 nucleotide sequence: TGTGCCAGCAGTGCGGTTGTACAGTTCTTC.